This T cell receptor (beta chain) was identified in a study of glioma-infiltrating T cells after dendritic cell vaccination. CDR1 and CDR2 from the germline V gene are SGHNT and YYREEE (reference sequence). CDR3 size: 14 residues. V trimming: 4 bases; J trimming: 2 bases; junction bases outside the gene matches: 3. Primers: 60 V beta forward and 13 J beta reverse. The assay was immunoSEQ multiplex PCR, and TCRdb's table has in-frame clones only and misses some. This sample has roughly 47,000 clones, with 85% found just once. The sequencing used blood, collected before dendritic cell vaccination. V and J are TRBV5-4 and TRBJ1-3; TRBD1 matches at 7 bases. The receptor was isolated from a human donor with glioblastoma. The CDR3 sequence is CASSIGTAGNTIYF. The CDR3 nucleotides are TGTGCCAGCAGCATCGGGACAGCTGGAAACACCATATATTTT. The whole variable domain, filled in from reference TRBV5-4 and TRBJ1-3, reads ETGVTQSPTHLIKTRGQQVTLRCSSQSGHNTVSWYQQALGQGPQFIFQYYREEENGRGNFPPRFSGLQFPNYSSELNVNALELDDSALYLCASSIGTAGNTIYFGEGSWLTVV.